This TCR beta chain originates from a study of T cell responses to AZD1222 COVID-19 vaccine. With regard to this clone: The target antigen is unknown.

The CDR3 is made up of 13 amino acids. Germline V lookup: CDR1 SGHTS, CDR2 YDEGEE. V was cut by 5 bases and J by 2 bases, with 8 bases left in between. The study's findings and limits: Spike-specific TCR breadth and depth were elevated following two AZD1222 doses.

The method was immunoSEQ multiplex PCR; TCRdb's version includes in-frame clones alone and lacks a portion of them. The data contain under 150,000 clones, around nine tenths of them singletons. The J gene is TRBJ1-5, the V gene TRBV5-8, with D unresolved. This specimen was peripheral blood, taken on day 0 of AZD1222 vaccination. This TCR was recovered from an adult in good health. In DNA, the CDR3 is TGTGCCAGCAGGTTTGAAGGCAATCAGCCCCAGCATTTT. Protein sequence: CASRFEGNQPQHF.